The source of this T cell receptor beta chain is a study of shared T cell receptors in the human thymus. The protocol was immunoSEQ multiplex PCR, while the TCRdb copy is restricted to in-frame clones and leaves out a portion. The sample includes 500,000 to 750,000 clones, 70% to 90% of them seen just once. Germline V gene data show CDR1 as LGHNA and CDR2 as YSLEER. Trimming took off 5 bases at V and 4 bases at J, with 17 bases between the two ends. The CDR3 runs 16 residues. These data are also associated with another study on human thymus T cells. From that study: The source of the thymus tissue was resections taken during corrective heart surgery. Thymic and blood repertoires appeared to display a bias in their usage of V and J genes.

This chain links TRBV4-3 with TRBJ1-4; D remains unclear. Sequences were obtained from thymocytes. The receptor was isolated from a boy under three years old with a congenital heart defect. CDR3 sequence reads: CASSSLTSAYNEKLFF. DNA of the CDR3: TGCGCCAGCAGCTCCCTGACATCGGCTTATAATGAAAAACTGTTTTTT.